The T cell receptor (beta chain) under discussion was sequenced for a study of shared clonotypes between healthy human individuals. Measured with immunoSEQ multiplex PCR; TCRdb has only the in-frame clones, and not every one. The sample has fewer than 3 million clones, approximately 90% seen once. From germline, CDR1 is MGHRA and CDR2 YSYEKL. This CDR3 comprises 15 residues. Unmatched junction bases numbered 10, after V lost 5 bases and J lost 8 bases. The V and J genes are TRBV4-1 and TRBJ1-4; 8 bases fit TRBD1. Source material: naive CD4+ T cells from PBMCs. Subset in this sample: CD45RA+ positively selected. The origin of this receptor is a man aged 18-30 years in good health. Some clones in this sample may be carry-over from other donors' samples. DNA for the CDR3: TGCGCCAGCAGCGGGACCGGGACAGGACGAGAAAAACTGTTTTTT. Translating gives CASSGTGTGREKLFF.